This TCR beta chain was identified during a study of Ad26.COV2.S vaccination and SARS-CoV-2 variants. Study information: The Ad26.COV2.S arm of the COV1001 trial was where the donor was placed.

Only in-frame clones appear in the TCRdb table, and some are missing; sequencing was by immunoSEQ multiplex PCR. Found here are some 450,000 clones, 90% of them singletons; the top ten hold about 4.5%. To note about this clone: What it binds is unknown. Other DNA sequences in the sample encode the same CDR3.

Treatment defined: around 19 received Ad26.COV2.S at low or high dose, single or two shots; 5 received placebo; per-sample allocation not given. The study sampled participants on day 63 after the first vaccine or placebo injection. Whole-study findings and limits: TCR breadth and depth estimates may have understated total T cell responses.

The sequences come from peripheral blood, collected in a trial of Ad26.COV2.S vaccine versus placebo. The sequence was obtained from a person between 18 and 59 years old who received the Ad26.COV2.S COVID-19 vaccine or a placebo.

CDR3 residues: CASSSQETQYF. CDR3 DNA sequence: TGCGCCAGCAGCAGCCAAGAGACCCAGTACTTC. This chain uses TRBV5-1 with TRBJ2-5; D is uncertain. V lost 4 bases to trimming and J lost 1 base, with 2 bases between them. This CDR3 is 11 amino acids long. From germline, CDR1 is SGHRS and CDR2 YFSETQ.